The TCR beta chain described here comes from a study of cytomegalovirus exposure and HLA in healthy donors. Concerning this clone: Its antigen remains unknown.

PCR employed 60 Vbeta and 13 Jbeta primers. Here immunoSEQ multiplex PCR was the method, and the copy in TCRdb shows in-frame clones only, minus some. Here the sample table reports roughly 50,000 clones. Study observations and caveats: Sequencing likely caused a cluster of highly shared sequence variants.

The receptor was isolated from a woman between 40 and 55 years old in good health and CMV-seronegative. Sequencing was performed on PBMCs.

CDR3 in amino acids: CASSLQGALNYGYTF. As DNA, the CDR3 is TGTGCCAGCAGCCTTCAGGGGGCTCTTAACTATGGCTACACCTTC. The chain carries TRBV7-2 and TRBJ1-2, with 8 bases matching TRBD1. From germline, CDR1 is SGHTA and CDR2 FQGNSA. Trimming at V came to 5 bases and at J to 1 base, leaving 6 bases not matched to a gene. There are 15 residues in the CDR3.